This TCR beta chain is drawn from a study of graft-versus-host responses after intestinal transplantation. On this clone itself: Its antigen is not identified.

Only in-frame clones appear in the TCRdb table, and some are missing; sequencing was by immunoSEQ multiplex PCR. Of approximately 92,000 clones listed, around nine tenths are singletons. Germline V lookup: CDR1 SGHVS, CDR2 FNYEAQ. Trimming at V came to 6 bases and at J to 6 bases, leaving 9 bases not matched to a gene. CDR3 length equals 15 residues. The TCR originated in a human donor who received an intestinal transplant. Specimen: unstimulated CD8+ T cells sorted from spleen or lymph node cells, collected before intestinal transplant. The gene calls are TRBV7-6 and TRBJ1-4, with TRBD1 matching 8 bases. CDR3 sequence reads: CASRPDRGGYEKLFF. Here the CDR3 DNA reads TGTGCCAGCAGGCCCGACAGGGGCGGATATGAAAAACTGTTTTTT.